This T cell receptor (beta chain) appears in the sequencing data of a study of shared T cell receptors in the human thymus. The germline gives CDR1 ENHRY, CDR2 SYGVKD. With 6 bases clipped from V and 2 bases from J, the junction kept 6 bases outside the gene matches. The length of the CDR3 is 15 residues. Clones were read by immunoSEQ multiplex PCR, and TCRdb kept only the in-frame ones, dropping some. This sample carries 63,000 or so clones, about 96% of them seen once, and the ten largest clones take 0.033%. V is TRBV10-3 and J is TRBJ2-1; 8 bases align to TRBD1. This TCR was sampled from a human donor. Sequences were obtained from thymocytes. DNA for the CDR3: TGTGCCATCAGATACCCGGGACAGGCCTACAATGAGCAGTTCTTC. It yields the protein CAIRYPGQAYNEQFF.